This T cell receptor (beta chain) was profiled in a study of blood T cell repertoires in COVID-19. Study information: The United States, Italy and Spain provided the acute and convalescent COVID-19 samples. PBMCs, B-cell-depleted T cells, or T cells provided the cDNA or gDNA that made up the material.

The V end was cut by 4 bases, the J end by 8 bases, with 21 bases between. From germline, CDR1 is SGDLS and CDR2 YYNGEE. CDR3 size: 15 residues. Enrollees, about 18 to 89 years old, lived in 20 to 25 US areas. In the authors' workflow: Reference gene primer amplification gave estimated nucleated cell counts. Generated by immunoSEQ multiplex PCR, the TCRdb table keeps only in-frame clones and is missing some. V and J calls and clone size come straight from that table; D and trimming were deduced from the DNA. The sample shows around 300,000 clones, about 90% of them seen only once. The sequenced sample was PBMCs or T cells enriched from blood (not recorded which). The clonotype comes from a woman aged 18-29 years with acute COVID-19. The rearrangement joins TRBV9 to TRBJ1-2; a possible D gene is TRBD1 (6 bases). CDR3 nucleotide sequence: TGTGCCAGCAGCTGGGATACAGGGACGGCGAGGGGCTACACCTTC. Its protein is CASSWDTGTARGYTF.